Each of the 20 T cell receptor beta chains below was sequenced from the same sample in a study of T cell changes during pregnancy in multiple sclerosis. Only in-frame clones appear in the TCRdb table, and some are missing; sequencing was by immunoSEQ multiplex PCR. The data hold over 45,000 clones, with roughly 89% observed a single time. The sequences come from peripheral blood, collected in the first trimester of pregnancy. These TCRs come from a female donor with multiple sclerosis, enrolled in a pregnancy study.

The V call is TRBV15, the J call TRBJ1-6; no clear D gene. The length of the CDR3 is 13 residues. The V and J ends lost 1 base and 10 bases respectively, with 8 bases between them. Germline assignment: CDR1 LNHNV and CDR2 YYDKDF (reference sequence). The CDR3, as DNA: TGTGCCACCAGCAGAGCGGGGAACTCACCCCTCCACTTT. It is translated as CATSRAGNSPLHF.

The rearrangement uses TRBV5-1 and TRBJ2-4; 8 bases align to TRBD1. This CDR3 has 14 residues. CDR1 SGHRS and CDR2 YFSETQ come from the germline V gene. V shed 2 bases and J 8 bases; nucleotides not matched to a gene: 6. In DNA, the CDR3 is TGCGCCAGCAGCTTACTCAGGGGGCAGGACATTCAGTACTTC. This encodes CASSLLRGQDIQYF.

The J gene is TRBJ2-5, the V gene TRBV2; 9 nucleotides agree with TRBD1. Germline CDR1 is SNHLY and CDR2 is FYNNEI. This CDR3 is 16 amino acids long. Trimming took 6 bases from V and 1 from J; bases not matched to a gene: 9. This chain's CDR3 is CASRAYRGPPQETQYF. Written as DNA, the CDR3 is TGTGCCAGCAGGGCATACAGGGGGCCCCCCCAAGAGACCCAGTACTTC.

The chain uses TRBV20-1 and TRBJ2-7, with 8 bases aligning to TRBD1. The CDR3 contains 11 residues. CDR1 and CDR2 (germline): DFQATT, SNEGSKA (reference sequence). CDR3 amino acids: CVTGVAYEQYF. The CDR3 nucleotides are TGCGTGACAGGGGTTGCCTACGAGCAGTACTTC.

The gene calls are TRBV6-5 and TRBJ1-1; a weak D match, TRBD1 (6 bases). Trimming took 5 bases from V and 3 from J, leaving 16 bases between them. This CDR3 contains 15 residues. The germline CDR1 and CDR2 sequences are MNHEY and SVGAGI. DNA of the CDR3: TGTGCCAGCAGTACACACAGGGAATTGGACACTGAAGCTTTCTTT. This sequence encodes CASSTHRELDTEAFF.

This clone is labeled medium-sized (0.01 to 0.1%). This chain connects TRBV6-5 to TRBJ1-2, with D perhaps matching TRBD1 (5 bases). Germline values: CDR1 MNHEY, CDR2 SVGAGI. The CDR3 runs 12 residues. The V gene lost 2 bases and the J gene lost 8 bases, with 9 bases spanning the gap. CDR3 DNA: TGTGCCAGCAGTTACGGGGGGATCGGCTACACCTTC. This encodes CASSYGGIGYTF.

V usage is TRBV9 and J usage is TRBJ2-2, with TRBD1 matching over 7 bases. This CDR3 contains 16 residues. Germline lookup yields CDR1 SGDLS and CDR2 YYNGEE. V lost 4 bases, J lost 4 bases, and 10 bases stayed unmatched. CDR3 sequence: CASSPRQGPATGELFF. The CDR3 coding sequence is TGTGCCAGCAGCCCGAGACAGGGTCCGGCCACCGGGGAGCTGTTTTTT. The full variable domain, in which reference TRBV9 and TRBJ2-2 provide the parts outside the CDR3, is DSGVTQTPKHLITATGQRVTLRCSPRSGDLSVYWYQQSLDQGLQFLIQYYNGEERAKGNILERFSAQQFPDLHSELNLSSLELGDSALYFCASSPRQGPATGELFFGEGSRLTVL.

The chain recombines TRBV4-3 with TRBJ1-4; 10 nucleotides match TRBD1. Germline V gene lookup returns CDR1 LGHNA and CDR2 YSLEER. V lost 0 bases to trimming and J lost 8 bases; unmatched junction nucleotides: 15. This CDR3 is 19 amino acids long. The DNA for the CDR3 is TGCGCCAGCAGCCAAGATCTTATAAGATCGGGACAGGGGTGGGAAAAACTGTTTTTT. This gives the protein CASSQDLIRSGQGWEKLFF.

The chain links TRBV19 to TRBJ1-5, with TRBD1 matching over 7 bases. V lost 3 bases and J lost 5; bases outside the gene matches: 7. Germline-derived CDR1 and CDR2 are LNHDA and SQIVND (reference sequence). The CDR3 is 15 residues long. The CDR3, as DNA: TGTGCCAGTAGTATCGGGACAGCTGGGGATCAGCCCCAGCATTTT. The encoded protein is CASSIGTAGDQPQHF.

V is TRBV11-2 and J is TRBJ1-1; D remains ambiguous. The CDR3 extends over 15 amino acids. Germline CDR1 SGHAT, CDR2 FQNNGV. V lost 4 bases to trimming and J lost 3 bases, with 15 bases between them. This CDR3 reads CASSSGGPGDTEAFF. The CDR3 nucleotides read TGTGCCAGCAGCTCTGGCGGCCCTGGAGACACTGAAGCTTTCTTT.

The chain couples TRBV19 to TRBJ2-7, with 8 bases identical to TRBD1. V dropped 10 bases and J dropped 2; count of bases not matched to a gene: 4. The germline gives CDR1 LNHDA, CDR2 SQIVND (reference sequence). The CDR3 runs 12 residues. The CDR3 loop reads CATGTGAYEQYF. The CDR3, as DNA: TGTGCCACCGGGACAGGCGCCTACGAGCAGTACTTC.

The rearrangement joins TRBV9 to TRBJ2-3, with 12 bases aligning to TRBD2. The CDR3 is 18 amino acids. With 3 bases clipped from V and 1 base from J, the junction kept 9 bases outside the gene matches. From germline, CDR1 is SGDLS and CDR2 YYNGEE. The CDR3 loop is CASSDTSGGLGGTDTQYF. For the CDR3, the DNA is TGTGCCAGCAGCGATACTAGCGGGGGGCTGGGAGGCACAGATACGCAGTATTTT. Drawing the rest from reference TRBV9 and TRBJ2-3, the complete variable domain is DSGVTQTPKHLITATGQRVTLRCSPRSGDLSVYWYQQSLDQGLQFLIQYYNGEERAKGNILERFSAQQFPDLHSELNLSSLELGDSALYFCASSDTSGGLGGTDTQYFGPGTRLTVL.

V gene TRBV30 combines with J gene TRBJ1-6; 7 bases match TRBD1. CDR1 GTSNPN and CDR2 SVGIG come from the germline V gene (reference sequence). The CDR3 is 15 residues long. The J segment lost 8 bases and the V segment lost 2 bases, leaving 9 bases of the junction unmatched. The CDR3 nucleotides are TGTGCCTGGAGTAAAGGGGACAGTAGGGATTCACCCCTCCACTTT. Amino acid sequence: CAWSKGDSRDSPLHF.

The chain combines TRBV28 with TRBJ2-3, with D perhaps TRBD2 (5 bases). Looked up from germline, CDR1 is MDHEN and CDR2 is SYDVKM. With 4 bases removed from V and 4 bases from J, the gap between germline ends came to 15 bases. This CDR3 contains 15 residues. CDR3 amino acids: CASSSLGDLSDTQYF. DNA of the CDR3: TGTGCCAGCAGTTCCCTCGGGGATCTATCAGATACGCAGTATTTT.

CDR3 sequence (DNA): TGTGCCAGCAGCTCCCCAGTTTGGTCTAGCGGGGCCCCGAACACCGGGGAGCTGTTTTTT. It encodes CASSSPVWSSGAPNTGELFF. The rearrangement links TRBV11-3 to TRBJ2-2, with 9 bases lining up with TRBD2. This CDR3 spans 20 amino acids. The trim removed 4 bases at V and 0 bases at J, leaving 15 bases unmatched. Per germline, CDR1 SGHNT and CDR2 YENEEA.

The J gene is TRBJ2-5, the V gene TRBV10-3; TRBD2 matches 8 bases. The CDR3 covers 16 residues. V lost 4 bases, J lost 1 base, and 8 bases stayed unmatched. In germline, CDR1 is ENHRY, CDR2 SYGVKD. CDR3 nucleotides: TGTGCCATCAGTGGGGGCGGGACTAGAGGCCAAGAGACCCAGTACTTC. Residues: CAISGGGTRGQETQYF.

The J gene is TRBJ1-2, the V gene TRBV6-1, with 7 bases aligning to TRBD1. Unmatched junction bases numbered 5, after V lost 0 bases and J lost 4 bases. The CDR3 is made up of 15 amino acids. Germline CDR1 is MNHNS and CDR2 is SASEGT. As DNA, the CDR3 is TGTGCCAGCAGTGAAGCAACAGGGGACCCCTATGGCTACACCTTC. This encodes CASSEATGDPYGYTF.

The chain carries TRBV2 and TRBJ2-1; the D is unclear. This CDR3 has 14 amino acids. Trimming left V 5 bases short and J 5 bases short, with 13 bases between. Germline V gene sequence: CDR1 SNHLY, CDR2 FYNNEI. The CDR3 nucleotides are TGTGCCAGCAGTAGGCAGACAAAGCACAATGAGCAGTTCTTC. Translated: CASSRQTKHNEQFF. The complete variable domain, with remaining parts taken from reference TRBV2 and TRBJ2-1, reads EPEVTQTPSHQVTQMGQEVILRCVPISNHLYFYWYRQILGQKVEFLVSFYNNEISEKSEIFDDQFSVERPDGSNFTLKIRSTKLEDSAMYFCASSRQTKHNEQFFGPGTRLTVL.

V and J are TRBV19 and TRBJ1-5, with D uncertain. Germline V gene data show CDR1 as LNHDA and CDR2 as SQIVND (reference sequence). Trimming removed 5 bases at V and 5 bases at J, with 16 bases between. The CDR3 consists of 15 residues. CDR3 nucleotide sequence: TGTGCCAGTAGTCTGACGCGGACTACCCATCAGCCCCAGCATTTT. Translating gives CASSLTRTTHQPQHF. Based on the CDR3 plus reference TRBV19 and TRBJ1-5, the full variable domain is DGGITQSPKYLFRKEGQNVTLSCEQNLNHDAMYWYRQDPGQGLRLIYYSQIVNDFQKGDIAEGYSVSREKKESFPLTVTSAQKNPTAFYLCASSLTRTTHQPQHFGDGTRLSIL.

This clone appeared a single time. The chain combines TRBV6-4 with TRBJ1-2; TRBD1 matches 8 bases. Trimming took 7 bases from V and 8 from J; bases not matched to a gene: 12. The CDR3 has 14 amino acids. Germline values: CDR1 MRHNA, CDR2 SNTAGT. The CDR3 DNA reads TGTGCCAGCAAAAATACAGGGGGGGATCAAGGCTACACCTTC. Its translation: CASKNTGGDQGYTF.